This T cell receptor beta chain comes out of a study of shared clonotypes between healthy human individuals. Turning to the study itself: Three plates each covered CD4 naive and memory; CD8 naive two, CD8 memory one.

Profiled with immunoSEQ multiplex PCR; TCRdb holds only in-frame clones, not every one. The data hold roughly 890,000 clones, with around 92% observed a single time. Worth noting for this clone: The antigen remains undetermined.

CDR1 SGHVS and CDR2 FNYEAQ come from the germline V gene. V trimming: 5 bases; J trimming: 5 bases; junction bases outside the gene matches: 9. The CDR3 spans 15 residues. Naive CD8 cells comprised CD45RO-negative, CCR7-positively selected cells, excluding terminally differentiated effector memory CD45RA+ cells. There were no recent acute infections or vaccinations among the donors, who were healthy HIV-negative adults. Overall study findings and caveats: Relative to their counterparts shared across all four donors, non-shared clonotypes exhibited diminished generation probabilities.

J is TRBJ2-7 and V is TRBV7-6; TRBD1 matches 10 bases. The sample taken for sequencing was naive CD8+ T cells sorted from blood. The sequence was collected from a man younger than 45 in good health. This CDR3 is CASSPGTGDINEQYF. The CDR3 bases are TGTGCCAGCAGCCCCGGGACAGGGGACATCAACGAGCAGTACTTC.